This is a list of T cell receptor beta chains from one sample in a study of shared clonotypes between healthy human individuals. Sequencing was performed with immunoSEQ multiplex PCR; in TCRdb, only in-frame clones are kept and a portion is missing. The sample has 1.5 million to 1.9 million clones; nearly 99% are singletons. Sequenced sample: naive CD4+ T cells sorted from blood. The receptors stem from a man aged 25-45 years in good health. Both conserved end residues are part of each CDR3.

cdr3_length	v_call	j_call	cdr3_aa
15	TRBV5-4	TRBJ2-1	CASSNDPLSYNEQFF
13	TRBV29-1	TRBJ1-5	CSVVTRDNQPQHF
12	TRBV2	TRBJ2-3	CASSQGADTQYF
14	TRBV29-1	TRBJ1-5	CSVGQGGIIQPQHF
16	TRBV27	TRBJ1-5	CASSPGLSGGNQPQHF
15	TRBV28	TRBJ2-3	CATMEREWLMRTQYF
15	TRBV5-4	TRBJ2-7	CASSLPGTTLYEQYF
16	TRBV28	TRBJ2-2	CASSLIETGYTGELFF
17	TRBV5-1	TRBJ2-2	CASRPFADRGTTGELFF
14	TRBV30	TRBJ2-5	CAWSPLAGGETQYF
16	TRBV6-4	TRBJ2-2	CASSVQPSGNTGELFF
16	TRBV19	TRBJ1-1	CASSKLWDKPRTEAFF
18	TRBV6-1	TRBJ2-7	CASREFPQASGRIHEQYF
16	TRBV5-1	TRBJ2-1	CASSLEGRRSRNEQFF
16	TRBV7-6	TRBJ2-3	CASSLNPGTGTDTQYF
13	TRBV6-6	TRBJ1-2	CASRTGTGVGYTF
14	TRBV5-1	TRBJ2-2	CASSLRGSNGELFF
15	TRBV11-3	TRBJ2-6	CASSPTGPGANVLTF
15	TRBV7-6	TRBJ2-2	CASLRLAGVTGELFF
11	TRBV20-1	TRBJ2-1	CSASGVSEQFF
15	TRBV7-6	TRBJ2-1	CASSLRDRLNNEQFF
13	TRBV5-1	TRBJ2-1	CASSTVSYNEQFF
16	TRBV19	TRBJ2-1	CASSAYTDRGRHEQFF
16	TRBV28	TRBJ2-7	CASSLSGGFGLYEQYF
15	TRBV18	TRBJ2-1	CASSPVAGGINEQFF
14	TRBV10-3	TRBJ1-2	CAISESRGDDGYTF
12	TRBV5-5	TRBJ2-7	CASSLGVYEQYF
17	TRBV5-4	TRBJ2-1	CASSKGTSGTRGNEQFF
17	TRBV28	TRBJ1-2	CASSLWGTGQGNYGYTF
17	TRBV7-2	TRBJ2-1	CASSSALLAGVINEQFF
14	TRBV4-2	TRBJ1-2	CASSLEGIGLGYTF
14	TRBV10-3	TRBJ2-7	CAISELRFSYEQYF
14	TRBV7-2	TRBJ2-1	CASSLADSYNEQFF
16	TRBV7-8	TRBJ2-1	CASSPRTAWDNNEQFF